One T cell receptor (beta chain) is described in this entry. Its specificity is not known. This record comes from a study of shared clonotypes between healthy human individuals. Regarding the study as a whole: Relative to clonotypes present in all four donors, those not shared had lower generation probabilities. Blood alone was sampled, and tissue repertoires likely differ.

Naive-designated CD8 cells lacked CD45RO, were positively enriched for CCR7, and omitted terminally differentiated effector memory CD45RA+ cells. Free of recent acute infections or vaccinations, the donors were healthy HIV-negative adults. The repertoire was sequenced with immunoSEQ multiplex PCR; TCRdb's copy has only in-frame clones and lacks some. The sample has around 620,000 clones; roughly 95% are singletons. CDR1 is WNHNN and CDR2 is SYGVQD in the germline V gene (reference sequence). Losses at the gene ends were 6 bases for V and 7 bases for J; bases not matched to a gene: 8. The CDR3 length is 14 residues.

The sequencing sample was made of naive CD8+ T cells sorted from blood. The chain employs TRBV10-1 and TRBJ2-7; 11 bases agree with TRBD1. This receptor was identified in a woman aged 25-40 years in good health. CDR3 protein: CASSAGQGAREQYF. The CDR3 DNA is TGCGCCAGCAGCGCTGGACAGGGGGCGCGTGAGCAGTACTTC.